Given below is one T cell receptor beta chain in context. This specimen comes from a study of patients and donors after allogeneic stem cell transplantation. One entry per CDR3 protein results from TCRdb running MiXCR on the RT-PCR reads. The data show about 40,000 distinct CDR3 sequences, about 30% seen once. Germline V gene sequence: CDR1 ENHRY, CDR2 SYGVKD. Trimming removed 8 bases from V and 6 bases from J, with 14 bases in between. The CDR3 has 13 amino acids. The sequence derives from a human donor who was either an allogeneic HSCT recipient or a stem cell or donor lymphocyte infusion donor (not recorded which). It is not recorded whose cells these are; they may come from a transplant donor. This rearrangement joins TRBV10-3 to TRBJ2-1; D is tentatively TRBD1 or TRBD2 (6 bases each). Material: blood, either unsorted or a sorted T cell fraction (not recorded which). The CDR3: CAIGGQSPNEQFF. The CDR3 bases are TGTGCCATCGGGGGGCAAAGTCCCAATGAGCAGTTCTTC.